This is a list of T cell receptor beta chains from one sample in a study of OX40 agonist ivuxolimab in advanced cancers. Measured with immunoSEQ multiplex PCR; TCRdb has only the in-frame clones, and not every one. The data contain around 150,000 clones, under 95% of them singletons. The sample was CD4+ or CD8+ T cells sorted from blood, taken in a trial of the OX40 agonist ivuxolimab. The receptors were sampled from an adult with an advanced solid tumor such as melanoma, head and neck, liver or kidney cancer. The CDR3 runs from the conserved cysteine through the conserved F or W. D genes are given only for firm matches. Clone size is stated in some rows and not others, as once, few, many or a class when expanded.

TRBD1	TRBV19	TRBJ1-1	16	NA	TGTGCCAGTAGTATGGGGACAGGGGCCCCGAACACTGAAGCTTTCTTT	CASSMGTGAPNTEAFF
NA	TRBV18	TRBJ1-1	15	NA	TGTGCCAGCTCACCACCGGTGGTCATGAACACTGAAGCTTTCTTT	CASSPPVVMNTEAFF
NA	TRBV5-1	TRBJ1-3	16	NA	TGCGCCAGCAGCTTGGCCACTGCGCTTGGAGGAAACACCATATATTTT	CASSLATALGGNTIYF
NA	TRBV28	TRBJ1-5	16	NA	TGTGCCAGCAGTCCTGATGGGGGGCGCCCGGTTCAGCCCCAGCATTTT	CASSPDGGRPVQPQHF
NA	TRBV28	TRBJ2-2	14	once	TGTGCCAGCAGTTTCCCCATAGAGGGCGGGGAGCTGTTTTTT	CASSFPIEGGELFF
TRBD2	TRBV5-4	TRBJ2-3	16	NA	TGTGCCAGCAGCTCCCGATCGGGAGGGCCCCCAGATACGCAGTATTTT	CASSSRSGGPPDTQYF
NA	TRBV7-9	TRBJ1-3	15	NA	TGTGCCAGCAGCTTAGGGGGGCAATCTGGAAACACCATATATTTT	CASSLGGQSGNTIYF
TRBD1	TRBV5-1	TRBJ1-2	15	NA	TGCGCCAGCAGCTTGTATGGACAGGGGACCGATGGCTACACCTTC	CASSLYGQGTDGYTF
NA	TRBV6-5	TRBJ1-1	14	NA	TGTGCCAGCAGTTACGACCTAAAGAACACTGAAGCTTTCTTT	CASSYDLKNTEAFF
NA	TRBV6-5	TRBJ1-2	15	once	TGTGCCAGCAGTTACTCGTGGGTATCCTCCTATGGCTACACCTTC	CASSYSWVSSYGYTF
TRBD1	TRBV5-6	TRBJ2-2	14	NA	TGTGCCAGCAGCCGAGACAGGGCCGGAGGGGAGCTGTTTTTT	CASSRDRAGGELFF
NA	TRBV7-2	TRBJ2-7	16	NA	TGTGCCAGCAGCTTCGATTCTGACTTGAGCTCCTACGAGCAGTACTTC	CASSFDSDLSSYEQYF
NA	TRBV7-2	TRBJ2-5	14	NA	TGTGCCAGCAGCCGATTACAGGGCCAAGAGACCCAGTACTTC	CASSRLQGQETQYF
NA	TRBV18	TRBJ1-1	16	NA	TGTGCCAGCTCACCACCCCGTTCTAGCAGGAACACTGAAGCTTTCTTT	CASSPPRSSRNTEAFF
NA	TRBV7-2	TRBJ1-1	12	NA	TGTGCCAGCCGACGGGTGGGTACTGAAGCTTTCTTT	CASRRVGTEAFF
TRBD1	TRBV28	TRBJ1-2	14	NA	TGTGCCAGCAGTCCAGGGGGGACGGTCTATGGCTACACCTTC	CASSPGGTVYGYTF
NA	TRBV10-2	TRBJ1-4	13	NA	TGCGCCAGCGGGGGGGCGCCTAATGAAAAACTGTTTTTT	CASGGAPNEKLFF
NA	TRBV28	TRBJ1-6	15	once	TGTGCCAGCAGTTTGGGGGGGGCCAAGGATTCACCCCTCCACTTT	CASSLGGAKDSPLHF
TRBD1	TRBV5-1	TRBJ2-3	15	NA	TGCGCCAGCAGCCTGGCAGGGGGTTTCACAGATACGCAGTATTTT	CASSLAGGFTDTQYF
NA	TRBV7-7	TRBJ1-1	13	NA	TGTGCTAGCAGCCGGGACATCAACACTGAAGCTTTCTTT	CASSRDINTEAFF
TRBD1	TRBV5-6	TRBJ2-1	15	NA	TGTGCCAGCAGCACTACAGGGGCCTATAACAATGAGCAGTTCTTC	CASSTTGAYNNEQFF
NA	TRBV9	TRBJ2-3	15	NA	TGTGCCAGCAGCACCGGACAGGTGGGGGGAGATACGCAGTATTTT	CASSTGQVGGDTQYF
NA	TRBV7-2	TRBJ1-5	14	NA	TGTGCCAGCGGGCGACCGGGAACGCGGCAGCCCCAGCATTTT	CASGRPGTRQPQHF
NA	TRBV28	TRBJ2-3	16	NA	TGTGCCAGCAGTTCTTTTTCCGGGTCCGCGGGAGATACGCAGTATTTT	CASSSFSGSAGDTQYF
NA	TRBV6-5	TRBJ2-1	15	NA	TGTGCCAGCAGTTACACTAGTAGTCGGGACAATGAGCAGTTCTTC	CASSYTSSRDNEQFF
NA	TRBV6-5	TRBJ2-2	14	NA	TGTGCCAGCAGCCTAAACAGGGAGCCCGGGGAGCTGTTTTTT	CASSLNREPGELFF
NA	TRBV5-1	TRBJ2-1	11	NA	TGCGCCAGCAGCTTCTACAATGAGCAGTTCTTC	CASSFYNEQFF
NA	TRBV4-1	TRBJ1-2	15	NA	TGCGCCAGCAGCCAAGATCCAGCTAACCCTTATGGCTACACCTTC	CASSQDPANPYGYTF
NA	TRBV7-8	TRBJ2-3	15	NA	TGTGCCAGCAGCCCCAATCGGGCAGGCGCAGATACGCAGTATTTT	CASSPNRAGADTQYF
TRBD2	TRBV9	TRBJ2-5	17	NA	TGTGCCAGCAGCGTAGTCCCACTAGCGGGGGGGGAAGAGACCCAGTACTTC	CASSVVPLAGGEETQYF
NA	TRBV9	TRBJ2-1	12	NA	TGTGCCAGCAAGCGTAGTAGAGGTGAGCAGTTCTTC	CASKRSRGEQFF
TRBD2	TRBV6-5	TRBJ2-5	14	NA	TGTGCCAGCCGGGGAGGGCCTTCAGGGGAGACCCAGTACTTC	CASRGGPSGETQYF
TRBD1	TRBV7-8	TRBJ1-5	15	NA	TGTGCCAGCGGTGTCCGCACAGGGGGGGATCAGCCCCAGCATTTT	CASGVRTGGDQPQHF
NA	TRBV19	TRBJ2-5	14	NA	TGTGCCAGTAGTATAGTAGGGACTCAAGAGACCCAGTACTTC	CASSIVGTQETQYF
NA	TRBV18	TRBJ1-1	15	NA	TGTGCCAGCTCACCACTGCGGGCGGGAAGTACTGAAGCTTTCTTT	CASSPLRAGSTEAFF
TRBD1	TRBV6-5	TRBJ1-2	13	NA	TGTGCCAGCAGAGTACAGGGGGCGCGGGGCTACACCTTC	CASRVQGARGYTF
TRBD2	TRBV7-3	TRBJ2-7	13	NA	TGTGCCAGCAGCCGCGGGACTAGCGACGAGCAGTACTTC	CASSRGTSDEQYF
TRBD1	TRBV6-6	TRBJ1-2	14	NA	TGTGCCAGCAGGAGGGACAGGGAGTTTAATGGCTACACCTTC	CASRRDREFNGYTF
TRBD2	TRBV7-9	TRBJ2-7	15	NA	TGTGCCAGCAGCCTCTCGGCGGGGGGGGCGTACGAGCAGTACTTC	CASSLSAGGAYEQYF
TRBD2	TRBV2	TRBJ2-5	13	NA	TGTGCCGGCCGGGACTACCAGCAAGAGACCCAGTACTTC	CAGRDYQQETQYF
TRBD2	TRBV11-2	TRBJ2-7	16	NA	TGTGCCAGCAGCTCCGTGGCTAGCGGGAAAGGTTACGAGCAGTACTTC	CASSSVASGKGYEQYF